The T cell receptor (beta chain) described here comes from a study of identical twins. Study-wide points: Within beta out-of-frame sequences, the excess sharing observed between twins was weaker. The presence of invariant MAIT and iNKT cells could partly confound analyses of zero-insertion sequences. When twins shared out-of-frame alpha sequences, those sequences had excess low generation probability.

One entry per CDR3 protein, called by TCRdb with MiXCR from the 5' RACE reads. Of 1,800,000 or so distinct CDR3 sequences in the sample, 25% to 35% were seen once. This clonotype has a count of ten or more. Its antigen remains unidentified. The length of the CDR3 is 15 residues. In germline, CDR1 is MNHNS, CDR2 SASEGT. V lost 9 bases and J lost 5; bases outside the gene matches: 13. The chain carries TRBV6-1 and TRBJ2-5, with 9 bases identical to TRBD1. The sequence came from a newborn girl in good health. The sequencing input was cord blood. The CDR3, as DNA: TGTGCCAGTTTTTTCTCCGGGACAGGGAAGGAGACCCAGTACTTC. Encoded protein: CASFFSGTGKETQYF.